The 17 T cell receptor beta chains listed next were all sequenced from one sample in a study of cytomegalovirus exposure and HLA in healthy donors. Only in-frame clones appear in the TCRdb table, and some are missing; sequencing was by immunoSEQ multiplex PCR. Of roughly 300,000 clones in the sample, 86% were seen once. Sequences were obtained from PBMCs. The source of these receptors is a woman younger than 35 in good health and CMV-seronegative.

This chain connects TRBV15 to TRBJ2-7, with 9 bases matching TRBD2. The CDR3 contains 18 residues. Germline trimming cut 0 bases from V and 1 base from J; bases unmatched to any gene: 10. Germline CDR1 is LNHNV and CDR2 is YYDKDF (reference sequence). CDR3: CATSRDLAGGQLSYEQYF. DNA of the CDR3: TGTGCCACCAGCAGAGATCTGGCGGGAGGGCAACTTTCCTACGAGCAGTACTTC.

This clone was seen only once. The rearrangement joins TRBV7-2 to TRBJ2-5; unclear D gene. The germline V and J ends were trimmed by 6 bases and 5 bases, with 13 bases remaining between them. Looked up from germline, CDR1 is SGHTA and CDR2 is FQGNSA. The CDR3 totals 13 residues. CDR3 in amino acids: CASRLGGSETQYF. The CDR3, as DNA: TGTGCCAGCAGGCTCGGTGGTTCGGAGACCCAGTACTTC.

J is TRBJ1-5 and V is TRBV18, with D possibly being TRBD1 (5 bases). V lost 4 bases and J 2 bases, leaving 18 bases between the germline ends. There are 17 residues in the CDR3. Germline-derived CDR1 and CDR2 are KGHSH and LQKENI. In DNA, the CDR3 is TGTGCCAGCTCACTCAGCCACCCGGGGGATGGCAATCAGCCCCAGCATTTT. Amino acids: CASSLSHPGDGNQPQHF.

This clone was detected ten times or more. CDR3 sequence: CASSFSDSGRETQYF. The CDR3, as DNA: TGCGCCAGCAGCTTTTCTGACTCCGGGAGGGAGACCCAGTACTTC. V is TRBV5-1 and J is TRBJ2-5; 7 bases are shared with TRBD2. V lost 2 bases to trimming and J lost 5 bases; unmatched junction nucleotides: 9. This CDR3 has 15 residues. Germline V gives CDR1 SGHRS, CDR2 YFSETQ.

This clone has only one observation. V gene TRBV27 combines with J gene TRBJ2-3; possible D gene TRBD1, 5 bases. There are 17 residues in the CDR3. V lost 2 bases to trimming and J lost 7 bases, with 22 bases between them. Germline CDR1 is MNHEY and CDR2 is SMNVEV (reference sequence). CDR3 protein: CASSLDSRHSTWNTQYF. As DNA, the CDR3 is TGTGCCAGCAGTTTAGACAGCCGACATTCTACGTGGAATACGCAGTATTTT.

The rearrangement joins TRBV28 to TRBJ2-7; TRBD2 might be the D (6 bases). CDR1 and CDR2 (germline): MDHEN, SYDVKM. Trimming stripped 1 base from V and 3 bases from J, with 7 bases between. This CDR3 region has 13 residues. CDR3 in amino acids: CASSLYGGYEQYF. As DNA, the CDR3 is TGTGCCAGCAGTTTATACGGGGGCTACGAGCAGTACTTC.

This clone has more than one count but fewer than ten. The chain employs TRBV29-1 and TRBJ1-1; D remains unclear. This CDR3 has 13 amino acids. Germline V gene sequence: CDR1 SQVTM, CDR2 ANQGSEA. With 4 bases removed from V and 0 bases from J, the gap between germline ends came to 9 bases. CDR3 loop: CSVAAHLNTEAFF. In DNA form, the CDR3 reads TGCAGCGTTGCCGCCCACTTGAACACTGAAGCTTTCTTT.

V is TRBV7-2 and J is TRBJ1-1; 12 positions match TRBD1. V gave up 3 bases and J gave up 11 bases; unmatched junction bases: 10. Germline V CDR1 and CDR2: SGHTA, FQGNSA. The CDR3 spans 15 residues. The CDR3 DNA sequence: TGTGCCAGCAGCTTTTCCGGGACAGGGGGCGCAGCGGCTTTCTTT. This codes for CASSFSGTGGAAAFF.

CDR3 loop: CASSLQDQETQYF. DNA of the CDR3: TGTGCCAGCAGCCTCCAGGATCAAGAGACCCAGTACTTC. This chain connects TRBV11-3 to TRBJ2-5, with D unclear. Germline values: CDR1 SGHNT, CDR2 YENEEA. Deletions cut 5 bases from V and 2 bases from J, with 9 bases between. This CDR3 contains 13 residues.

V and J are TRBV5-6 and TRBJ2-7; 7 positions agree with TRBD2. Germline V gives CDR1 SGHDT, CDR2 YYEEEE. Trimming removed 4 bases from V and 2 bases from J; junction bases left unmatched: 6. The CDR3 contains 14 residues. The CDR3 DNA reads as TGTGCCAGCAGCACCGGGACTAACACCTACGAGCAGTACTTC. As protein: CASSTGTNTYEQYF.

This clone has a count of ten or more. The rearrangement joins TRBV7-2 to TRBJ2-1, with 8 nucleotides matching TRBD2. The CDR3 contains 14 residues. Germline CDR1 reads SGHTA; CDR2 reads FQGNSA. With 1 base clipped from V and 6 bases from J, the junction kept 2 bases outside the gene matches. For the CDR3, the DNA is TGTGCCAGCAGCTTAGGACTAGCGTTCAATGAGCAGTTCTTC. It codes for CASSLGLAFNEQFF.

The gene calls are TRBV4-3 and TRBJ2-1, with 7 positions matching TRBD2. Trimming at V came to 0 bases and at J to 8 bases, leaving 16 bases not matched to a gene. The CDR3 is made up of 18 amino acids. Germline lookup yields CDR1 LGHNA and CDR2 YSLEER. The CDR3 spells CASSQDLLEWEGWDEQFF. In DNA form, the CDR3 reads TGCGCCAGCAGCCAAGATCTACTGGAATGGGAGGGGTGGGATGAGCAGTTCTTC.

The chain links TRBV4-3 to TRBJ1-4; tentatively, D is TRBD1 (6 bases). CDR3 size: 14 residues. Germline V lookup: CDR1 LGHNA, CDR2 YSLEER. The germline V and J ends were trimmed by 1 base and 10 bases, with 13 bases remaining between them. The CDR3 DNA reads TGCGCCAGCAGCCAAGGTCCAGGGGACGGAAAACTGTTTTTT. Amino acids: CASSQGPGDGKLFF.

The gene calls are TRBV4-3 and TRBJ2-7, with TRBD2 matching over 8 bases. This CDR3 contains 15 residues. With 0 bases clipped from V and 3 bases from J, the junction kept 4 bases outside the gene matches. Germline loops: CDR1 LGHNA, CDR2 YSLEER. The CDR3 here is CASSQDTSGRYEQYF. CDR3 in DNA: TGCGCCAGCAGCCAAGATACTAGCGGACGCTACGAGCAGTACTTC.

J is TRBJ1-4 and V is TRBV4-1; D unclear. Germline V gives CDR1 MGHRA, CDR2 YSYEKL. V lost 3 bases and J 15 bases, leaving 20 bases between the germline ends. This CDR3 region has 14 residues. The CDR3 DNA reads as TGCGCCAGCAGCCATCTTAGCACGGGCCCCGGGATGTTTTTT. Protein sequence: CASSHLSTGPGMFF.

V gene TRBV11-3 combines with J gene TRBJ2-1, with 9 bases that match TRBD2. Germline lookup yields CDR1 SGHNT and CDR2 YENEEA. There are 15 residues in the CDR3. J gave up 4 bases and V 1 base, and 2 bases lay outside the gene matches. This CDR3 reads CASSLGGRGYNEQFF. CDR3 DNA sequence: TGTGCCAGCAGCTTAGGCGGGAGGGGGTACAATGAGCAGTTCTTC.

The chain joins TRBV4-3 to TRBJ2-2; the match to TRBD1 covers 9 bases. Trimming at V came to 5 bases and at J to 0 bases, leaving 1 base not matched to a gene. Germline CDR1 and CDR2: LGHNA and YSLEER. CDR3 size: 15 residues. CDR3 amino acids: CASSTGGANTGELFF. The CDR3 DNA reads TGCGCCAGCAGCACAGGGGGCGCGAACACCGGGGAGCTGTTTTTT.